These 5 T cell receptor beta chains share one sample of origin, sequenced in a study of tumor-infiltrating lymphocytes in primary liver carcinoma. Starting material of 500 ng total RNA yielded TCR beta cDNA via a constant-region primer. Employing slightly modified ARM-PCR, three nested multiplex PCR rounds were run, and these gave rise to the TCR beta libraries. A C-beta reverse primer and TRBV1-TRBV30 forward primers served in each of the first two PCR rounds, at 9 to 11 cycles apiece. TCRdb reprocessed the multiplex PCR reads with MiXCR, giving one entry per CDR3 protein. Among 50,000 to 70,000 distinct CDR3 sequences listed, 71% were seen once. Starting material for RNA and DNA co-extraction consisted of roughly 20-34 mg of unsorted bulk tissue. Sequenced input: liver tumor tissue from sampling region 2. Subset denoted: tumor region T2, inferior pole. These receptors were collected from a man aged 35-49 years with primary liver carcinoma and hepatitis B virus infection.

This clonotype was counted at least ten times. The chain is built from TRBV6-6 and TRBJ1-1; D not certain. CDR3 size: 11 residues. V was pared by 6 bases and J by 5 bases, with 7 bases between. Per the germline V gene, CDR1 is MNHNY and CDR2 is SVGAGI (reference sequence). The CDR3 here is CASREGTEAFF. In nucleotides, the CDR3 is TGTGCCAGCAGGGAGGGTACTGAAGCTTTCTTT.

Details on this clonotype: Lacking the conserved final phenylalanine or tryptophan, this CDR3 likely reflects a read error. The rearrangement uses TRBV11-2 and TRBJ2-5; 8 bases align to TRBD2. The germline CDR1 and CDR2 sequences are SGHAT and FQNNGV. This CDR3 is built from 16 residues. DNA for the CDR3: TGTACCAGCAGCCAAACTCCTGGCGGGGGGAGAAAGACCCAGTACATC. Its protein product is CTSSQTPGGGRKTQYI.

The CDR3: CSFVFGANVLTF. CDR3 sequence (DNA): TGCAGCTTTGTTTTTGGGGCCAACGTCCTGACTTTC. This rearrangement joins TRBV29-1 to TRBJ2-6; D is undetermined. V was trimmed by 8 bases and J by 3 bases, leaving 8 bases between them. In germline, CDR1 is SQVTM, CDR2 ANQGSEA. The CDR3 totals 12 residues.

In regard to this clonotype: At one of its ends the junction is not consistent with the germline gene, which may arise from a read error. V gene TRBV6-5 combines with J gene TRBJ2-1, with TRBD2 identical over 9 bases. Germline-derived CDR1 and CDR2 are MNHEY and SVGAGI. This CDR3 region has 17 residues. CDR3: CASSYSGSGSQMMTQFF. CDR3 sequence (DNA): TGTGCCAGTAGTTACTCGGGTAGCGGGAGTCAAATGATGACCCAGTTCTTC.

In this sample, this clonotype turned up once. The rearrangement links TRBV6-2 or TRBV6-3 to TRBJ2-3; 8 bases line up with TRBD1. Per germline, CDR1 MNHEY and CDR2 SVGEGT. The CDR3 is 16 residues long. V shed 5 bases, J shed 7 bases, and the junction held 14 bases outside the gene matches. DNA for the CDR3: TGTGCCAGCAGTAACGCCAGGGGGCTTCACCTAAATACGCAGTATTTT. Its protein product is CASSNARGLHLNTQYF.